These T cell receptor beta chains were read from a single sample in a study of cytomegalovirus exposure and HLA in healthy donors. Some clones are missing from TCRdb's copy, which holds only in-frame ones; the method was immunoSEQ multiplex PCR. The sample consists of 130,000 to 150,000 clones, approximately 73% of them appearing once. The material sequenced was PBMCs. These receptors were obtained from a woman aged 40-49 years in good health and CMV-seronegative. The CDR3 runs from the conserved cysteine through the conserved F or W. A D gene is named only where the DNA matches it firmly. Part of the rows lack a size; the others show once, few, many or a class for expanded clones.

v_call	j_call	clone_size	d_call	cdr3_nt	cdr3_aa
TRBV29-1	TRBJ2-1	NA	TRBD2	TGCAGCTTGACTAGCGGGGGGATTACCTACAATGAGCAGTTCTTC	CSLTSGGITYNEQFF
TRBV4-1	TRBJ1-2	NA	NA	TGCGCCAGCAGCCAAGAATTGGGGGTTGCGACAGGAGAACCGACTTATGGCTACACCTTC	CASSQELGVATGEPTYGYTF
TRBV28	TRBJ2-2	few	NA	TGTGCCAGCCGAGCTGGGGGCGGGGGGAACACCGGGGAGCTGTTTTTT	CASRAGGGGNTGELFF
TRBV29-1	TRBJ2-5	NA	NA	TGCAGCGTAGGGGGTTTCCCCCAGAACGTCGAGACCCAGTACTTC	CSVGGFPQNVETQYF
TRBV5-5	TRBJ1-4	NA	NA	TGTGCCAGCAGCGTGGCTGGTAGTAATGAAAAACTGTTTTTT	CASSVAGSNEKLFF
TRBV28	TRBJ2-3	NA	TRBD2	TGTGCCACGCCCTTTTCAAGCGGGAAGGATACGCAGTATTTT	CATPFSSGKDTQYF
TRBV7-9	TRBJ1-1	few	TRBD1	TGTGCCAGCAGCTTGGACAGGGGGCTGGGAACTGAAGCTTTCTTT	CASSLDRGLGTEAFF
TRBV20-1	TRBJ1-1	NA	NA	TGCAGTGCCCGAGGGAGAGCTGAAGCTTTCTTT	CSARGRAEAFF
TRBV19	TRBJ1-5	few	NA	TGTGCCAGTAGTATGAGGAATCAGCCCCAGCATTTT	CASSMRNQPQHF
TRBV10-1	TRBJ2-2	NA	TRBD2	TGCGCCAGCAGTGAGTCGAAGCGGGGGTTTTCCACCGGGGAGCTGTTTTTT	CASSESKRGFSTGELFF
TRBV19	TRBJ2-1	NA	NA	TGTGCCAGTAGGCCGGACAGAAGCTCCTACAATGAGCAGTTCTTC	CASRPDRSSYNEQFF
TRBV27	TRBJ1-1	many	TRBD1	TGTGCCAGCCGGGACAGGAACACTGAAGCTTTCTTT	CASRDRNTEAFF
TRBV28	TRBJ2-5	NA	NA	TGTGCCAGCAGTTTTGGGGGCGCCCAAGAGACCCAGTACTTC	CASSFGGAQETQYF
TRBV5-1	TRBJ1-5	NA	NA	TGCGCCAGCAGCTATGGACCCCCGGGGAATCAGCCCCAGCATTTT	CASSYGPPGNQPQHF
TRBV12-5	TRBJ2-1	NA	NA	TGTGCTAGTGGACCGACTGAAAGCCATGAGCAGTTCTTC	CASGPTESHEQFF
TRBV9	TRBJ2-7	NA	NA	TGTGCCAGCACTCCCTCCGGGAGCTCCTACGAGCAGTACTTC	CASTPSGSSYEQYF
TRBV6-5	TRBJ2-7	once	TRBD1	TGTGCCAGCTATTTGGACAGGGAGGATGAGCAGTACTTC	CASYLDREDEQYF
TRBV2	TRBJ1-1	NA	NA	TGTGCCAGCACAACTACTTCGTGGGACACTGAAGCTTTCTTT	CASTTTSWDTEAFF
TRBV7-8	TRBJ2-3	NA	NA	TGTGCCAGCAGCCCTGACACAGGCACAGATACGCAGTATTTT	CASSPDTGTDTQYF
TRBV10-3	TRBJ2-3	few	TRBD2	TGTGCCATCAGCGAACTAGCGGGGGTCACGGATACGCAGTATTTT	CAISELAGVTDTQYF
TRBV25-1	TRBJ2-7	NA	NA	TGTGCCACCGGATACAGGGTTTTCCACGAGCAGTACTTC	CATGYRVFHEQYF
TRBV25-1	TRBJ1-2	NA	TRBD1	TGTGCCAGCAGTGAACGTCGGGCAGGGGGTAATGGCTACACCTTC	CASSERRAGGNGYTF
TRBV4-3	TRBJ1-5	few	NA	TGCGCCAGCAGCCAAGACGAACAGGGTGGGCAGCCCCAGCATTTT	CASSQDEQGGQPQHF
TRBV5-6	TRBJ2-1	NA	NA	TGTGCCAGCAGCTCCCTAGCCCCGGGCTCCTACAATGAGCAGTTCTTC	CASSSLAPGSYNEQFF
TRBV4-1	TRBJ1-3	few	NA	TGCGCCAGCAGCCAACCAGGGGAAGGCACCATATATTTT	CASSQPGEGTIYF
TRBV7-6	TRBJ2-3	NA	TRBD2	TGTGCCAGCAGCTTAATCGTCCTAGCGGGGGGCACAGATACGCAGTATTTT	CASSLIVLAGGTDTQYF